The source of this T cell receptor (beta chain) is a study of human T cells and chemical hapten exposure. MiXCR, applied by TCRdb to the RACE reads, yields one record per CDR3 protein. The table records approximately 370,000 distinct CDR3 sequences, around 5.5% of them present only once. The CDR3 has 13 amino acids. The germline V gene encodes CDR1 MNHEY and CDR2 SVGEGT. V lost 2 bases to trimming and J lost 5 bases, with 7 bases between them. Noted time point: pre-sensitization, week 0. Stated treatment: therapeutic diphenylcyclopropenone sensitization with weekly scalp DPC. The chain is built from TRBV6-2 or TRBV6-3 and TRBJ2-1; the D is unclear. This receptor was taken from a woman aged 18 to 35 with alopecia areata. Some clones in this sample may be carry-over from other donors' samples. The sequencing here drew on whole blood, taken in connection with sensitization to the hapten diphenylcyclopropenone (DPC). The CDR3: CASSYGPDNEQFF. In DNA, the CDR3 is TGTGCCAGCAGTTACGGACCAGACAATGAGCAGTTCTTC.